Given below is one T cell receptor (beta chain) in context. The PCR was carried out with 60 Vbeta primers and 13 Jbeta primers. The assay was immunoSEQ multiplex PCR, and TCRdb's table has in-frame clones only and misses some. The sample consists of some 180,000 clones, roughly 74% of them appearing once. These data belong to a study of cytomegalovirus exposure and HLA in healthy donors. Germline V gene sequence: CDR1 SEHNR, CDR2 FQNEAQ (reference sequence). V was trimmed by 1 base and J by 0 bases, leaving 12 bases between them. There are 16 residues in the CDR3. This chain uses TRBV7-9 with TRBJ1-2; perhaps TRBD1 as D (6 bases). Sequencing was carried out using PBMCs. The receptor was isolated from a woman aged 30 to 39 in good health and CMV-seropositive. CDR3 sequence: CASSLGVRTANYGYTF. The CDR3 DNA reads TGTGCCAGCAGCTTAGGTGTCAGGACAGCTAACTATGGCTACACCTTC.